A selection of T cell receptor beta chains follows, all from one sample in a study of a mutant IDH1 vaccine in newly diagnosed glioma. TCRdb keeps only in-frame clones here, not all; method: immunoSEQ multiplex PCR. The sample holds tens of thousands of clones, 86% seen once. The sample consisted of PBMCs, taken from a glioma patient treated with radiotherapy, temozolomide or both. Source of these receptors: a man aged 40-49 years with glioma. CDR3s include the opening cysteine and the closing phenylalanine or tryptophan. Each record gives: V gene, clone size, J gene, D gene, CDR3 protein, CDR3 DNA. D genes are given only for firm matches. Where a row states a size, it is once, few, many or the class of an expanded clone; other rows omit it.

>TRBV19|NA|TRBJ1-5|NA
CASSIGVQPQHF
TGTGCCAGTAGTATTGGGGTTCAGCCCCAGCATTTT
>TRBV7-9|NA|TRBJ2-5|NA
CASTGGRGETQYF
TGTGCCAGCACTGGGGGGCGCGGGGAGACCCAGTACTTC
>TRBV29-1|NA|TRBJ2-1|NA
CSVEDVHEQFF
TGCAGCGTTGAAGACGTTCATGAGCAGTTCTTC
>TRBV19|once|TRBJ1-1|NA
CASSSLGQVRAFF
TGTGCCAGTAGTTCGTTGGGCCAGGTGAGAGCTTTCTTT
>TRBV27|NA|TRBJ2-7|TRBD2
CASSPTSGSSYEQYF
TGTGCCAGCAGTCCCACTAGCGGGTCCTCCTACGAGCAGTACTTC
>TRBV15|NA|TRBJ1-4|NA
CATSRFLGGTSGEKLFF
TGTGCCACCAGCAGATTCCTGGGCGGGACCTCGGGAGAAAAACTGTTTTTT
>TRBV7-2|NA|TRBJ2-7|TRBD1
CASSLGGGSVPYEQYF
TGTGCCAGCAGCCTAGGGGGCGGTAGCGTCCCTTACGAGCAGTACTTC
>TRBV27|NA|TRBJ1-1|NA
CASSPSPDHEAFF
TGTGCCAGCAGTCCTAGCCCGGACCATGAAGCTTTCTTT
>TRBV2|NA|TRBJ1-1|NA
CASRGGFAEAFF
TGTGCCAGCAGAGGAGGGTTCGCTGAAGCTTTCTTT
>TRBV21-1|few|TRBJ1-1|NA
CASSTGQGYTEAFF
TGTGCCAGCAGCACGGGACAGGGGTACACTGAAGCTTTCTTT
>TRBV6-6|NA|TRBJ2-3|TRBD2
CASRSGSRSDTQYF
TGTGCCAGCAGAAGCGGGAGCAGGTCAGATACGCAGTATTTT
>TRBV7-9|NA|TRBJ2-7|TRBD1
CASSLTGVSYEQYF
TGTGCCAGCAGCTTGACAGGGGTTTCCTACGAGCAGTACTTC
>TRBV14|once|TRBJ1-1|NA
CASSLTGMNTEAFF
TGTGCCAGCAGCTTGACGGGCATGAACACTGAAGCTTTCTTT
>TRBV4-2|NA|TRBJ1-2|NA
CASSQEGQTYGYTF
TGTGCCAGCAGCCAAGAGGGTCAGACCTATGGCTACACCTTC
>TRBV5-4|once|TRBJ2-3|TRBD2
CASSLDVSRAGDDTQYF
TGTGCCAGCAGCTTGGATGTATCGAGGGCGGGGGACGATACGCAGTATTTT
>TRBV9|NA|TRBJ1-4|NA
CASSVGFNEKLFF
TGTGCCAGCAGCGTCGGTTTCAATGAAAAACTGTTTTTT
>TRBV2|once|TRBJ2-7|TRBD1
CASYGTGKAYEQYF
TGTGCCAGCTATGGGACAGGGAAAGCCTACGAGCAGTACTTC
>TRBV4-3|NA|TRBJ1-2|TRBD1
CASSQDHGQGRWYTF
TGCGCCAGCAGCCAAGATCATGGACAGGGGAGGTGGTACACCTTC
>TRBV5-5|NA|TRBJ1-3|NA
CASSFTRNTIYF
TGTGCCAGCAGCTTCACCAGAAACACCATATATTTT
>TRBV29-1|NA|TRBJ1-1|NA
CSAKVQDLSTEAFF
TGCAGCGCGAAGGTCCAGGACCTGAGCACTGAAGCTTTCTTT